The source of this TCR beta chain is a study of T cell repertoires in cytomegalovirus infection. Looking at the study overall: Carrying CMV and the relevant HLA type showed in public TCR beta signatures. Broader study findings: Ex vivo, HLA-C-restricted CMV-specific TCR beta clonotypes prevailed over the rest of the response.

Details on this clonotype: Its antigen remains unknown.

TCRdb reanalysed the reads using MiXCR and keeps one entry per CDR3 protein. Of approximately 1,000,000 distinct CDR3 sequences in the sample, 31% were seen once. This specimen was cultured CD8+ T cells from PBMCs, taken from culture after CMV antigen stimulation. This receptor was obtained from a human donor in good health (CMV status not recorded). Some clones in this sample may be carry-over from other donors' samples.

The CDR3 is CASSPSRQNYGYTF. DNA of the CDR3: TGTGCCAGCAGCCCTTCTCGACAGAACTATGGCTACACCTTC. V gene TRBV14 combines with J gene TRBJ1-2; weak D call: TRBD1 (5 bases). The germline gives CDR1 SGHDN, CDR2 FVKESK. V was clipped by 4 bases and J by 2 bases, with 11 bases between them. This CDR3 has 14 amino acids.